This TCR beta chain was sequenced for a study of blood T cell repertoires in COVID-19. About the study: Acute and convalescent COVID-19 samples came from the United States, Italy and Spain.

Repertoires were generated with immunoSEQ multiplex PCR, while TCRdb's copy carries only in-frame clones and drops some. The sample includes fewer than 90,000 clones, roughly nine tenths of them seen just once. The germline V gene encodes CDR1 SGHRS and CDR2 YFSETQ. The CDR3 has 15 residues. The ends were cut back, 6 bases at V and 4 bases at J, with 19 bases in the middle. Sequenced material: peripheral blood. The gene calls are TRBV5-1 and TRBJ1-2; a weak D match, TRBD1 (6 bases). This clonotype was sampled from a man older than 75 in a cohort sampled during active COVID-19. CDR3 in amino acids: CASTPDSKGIYGYTF. The CDR3 coding sequence is TGCGCCAGCACTCCGGACAGTAAGGGTATCTATGGCTACACCTTC.